The 23 T cell receptor beta chains reported below all come from one sample, sequenced in a study of blood T cell repertoires in COVID-19. Here immunoSEQ multiplex PCR was the method, and the copy in TCRdb shows in-frame clones only, minus some. The sample comprises about 61,000 clones, 88% of which are singletons, and about 21% rests with the top ten. Sequenced material: peripheral blood. The receptors shown here come from a woman aged 45-60 years with active or convalescent COVID-19.

In its sample, this clone was seen a few times. This chain's CDR3 is CASSRGQGAYEQYF. CDR3 sequence (DNA): TGTGCCAGCTCACGAGGACAGGGGGCTTACGAGCAGTACTTC. The chain recombines TRBV18 with TRBJ2-7, with 11 bases that match TRBD1. The CDR3 spans 14 residues. V dropped 4 bases and J dropped 4; count of bases not matched to a gene: 3. Germline-derived CDR1 and CDR2 are KGHSH and LQKENI.

This chain links TRBV30 with TRBJ1-1, with D unclear. Germline CDR1 and CDR2: GTSNPN and SVGIG (reference sequence). V lost 2 bases to trimming and J lost 5 bases, with 12 bases between them. This CDR3 is 13 amino acids long. The CDR3 protein is CAWSPNGDTEAFF. The DNA of the CDR3 is TGTGCCTGGAGTCCGAACGGTGATACTGAAGCTTTCTTT.

The chain carries TRBV19 and TRBJ2-2, with 10 bases lining up with TRBD2. Trimming took 8 bases from V and 4 from J; bases not matched to a gene: 10. The CDR3 is made up of 16 amino acids. Per the germline V gene, CDR1 is LNHDA and CDR2 is SQIVND (reference sequence). In DNA form, the CDR3 reads TGTGCCAGTGGGAAAAGGACTAGCGGATTCACCGGGGAGCTGTTTTTT. Its protein product is CASGKRTSGFTGELFF.

The CDR3 nucleotides read TGTGCCAGCAGATCGACAGGAAACACCATATATTTT. Its protein product is CASRSTGNTIYF. The chain joins TRBV12-3 or TRBV12-4 to TRBJ1-3; D unresolved. The length of the CDR3 is 12 residues. V lost 6 bases, J lost 4 bases, and 7 bases lay in between.

This rearrangement joins TRBV2 to TRBJ2-7; 12 nucleotides match TRBD2. Trimming removed 7 bases from V and 2 bases from J; junction bases left unmatched: 9. This CDR3 spans 16 amino acids. Germline V gene data show CDR1 as SNHLY and CDR2 as FYNNEI. The CDR3 loop reads CASMESRTSGTYEQYF. In DNA, the CDR3 is TGTGCCAGCATGGAATCCCGGACTAGCGGGACCTACGAGCAGTACTTC.

The chain has TRBV9 and TRBJ2-5, with 8 positions matching TRBD2. Germline V gene sequence: CDR1 SGDLS, CDR2 YYNGEE. J lost 3 bases, V lost 0 bases, and 4 bases had no gene match. The CDR3 length is 15 residues. CDR3 coding DNA: TGTGCCAGCAGCGTAGACGGGAGGGCCGAAGAGACCCAGTACTTC. Translated: CASSVDGRAEETQYF.

The chain uses TRBV27 and TRBJ1-6, with a possible D match to TRBD1 (6 bases). Germline lookup yields CDR1 MNHEY and CDR2 SMNVEV (reference sequence). The CDR3 loop spans 14 amino acids. V dropped 6 bases and J dropped 7 bases, with 13 bases sitting between them. The DNA for the CDR3 is TGTGCCAGCAGAGGGACATCCCCGAATTCACCCCTCCACTTT. This sequence encodes CASRGTSPNSPLHF.

The J gene is TRBJ2-3, the V gene TRBV6-2 or TRBV6-3, with TRBD2 matching 11 bases. V shed 6 bases and J 0 bases; nucleotides not matched to a gene: 11. The CDR3 runs to 18 residues. Germline CDR1 and CDR2: MNHEY and SVGEGT. CDR3 nucleotide sequence: TGTGCCAGCAGCCCTACCCCGACTAGCGGGACTAGCACAGATACGCAGTATTTT. Translation: CASSPTPTSGTSTDTQYF.

Remarks on this clone: The identical CDR3 is also encoded by other nucleotide sequences in the sample. The chain's CDR3 is CASSAGIASYNEQFF. The CDR3 bases are TGTGCCAGCAGCGCCGGAATAGCCTCCTACAATGAGCAGTTCTTC. This chain links TRBV9 with TRBJ2-1, with D uncertain. Germline V CDR1 and CDR2: SGDLS, YYNGEE. The CDR3 runs 15 residues. V lost 3 bases, J lost 0 bases, and 10 bases lay in between. Full variable domain (remainder filled in from reference TRBV9 and TRBJ2-1): DSGVTQTPKHLITATGQRVTLRCSPRSGDLSVYWYQQSLDQGLQFLIQYYNGEERAKGNILERFSAQQFPDLHSELNLSSLELGDSALYFCASSAGIASYNEQFFGPGTRLTVL.

The chain couples TRBV5-1 to TRBJ2-1; TRBD1 agrees at 8 bases. Germline lookup yields CDR1 SGHRS and CDR2 YFSETQ. The CDR3 consists of 17 residues. The V segment lost 4 bases and the J segment 2 bases; nucleotides outside the gene matches: 11. The CDR3 bases are TGCGCCAGCAGCCCGCGATATCAGGGGGCGGCCTACAATGAGCAGTTCTTC. This sequence encodes CASSPRYQGAAYNEQFF.

This chain links TRBV7-6 with TRBJ1-1; D is undetermined. Deletions cut 0 bases from V and 7 bases from J, with 9 bases between. The germline CDR1 and CDR2 sequences are SGHVS and FNYEAQ. This CDR3 comprises 13 residues. CDR3 region: CASSLAGVGEAFF. As DNA, the CDR3 is TGTGCCAGCAGCTTAGCCGGGGTCGGTGAAGCTTTCTTT.

The chain employs TRBV7-9 and TRBJ2-4; 7 bases are a match to TRBD2. From germline, CDR1 is SEHNR and CDR2 FQNEAQ (reference sequence). The CDR3 contains 17 residues. J was trimmed by 2 bases and V by 1 base; bases with no gene match: 8. The DNA for the CDR3 is TGTGCCAGCAGCTTAGGGGCTAGCGGACCCTCCAAAAACATTCAGTACTTC. This codes for CASSLGASGPSKNIQYF. The full variable domain, its missing parts supplied by reference TRBV7-9 and TRBJ2-4, is DTGVSQNPRHKITKRGQNVTFRCDPISEHNRLYWYRQTLGQGPEFLTYFQNEAQLEKSRLLSDRFSAERPKGSFSTLEIQRTEQGDSAMYLCASSLGASGPSKNIQYFGAGTRLSVL.

The CDR3 nucleotides read TGTGCCAGCAGCTTGGACTCCAATACGCAGTATTTT. Encoded protein: CASSLDSNTQYF. This sequence joins TRBV5-4 and TRBJ2-3; D is unclear. The ends were cut back, 0 bases at V and 7 bases at J, with 6 bases in the middle. Germline loops: CDR1 SGHNT, CDR2 YYREEE (reference sequence). This CDR3 is built from 12 residues.

DNA for the CDR3: TGCGCCAGCAGCCAAGGGGGCGTAGCGGCGATTCAGCCCCAGCATTTT. This codes for CASSQGGVAAIQPQHF. V usage is TRBV4-1 and J usage is TRBJ1-5; perhaps TRBD1 as D (5 bases). Germline-derived CDR1 and CDR2 are MGHRA and YSYEKL. The V end was cut by 1 base, the J end by 6 bases, with 16 bases between. This CDR3 spans 16 amino acids.

The V call is TRBV7-9, the J call TRBJ1-1; perhaps TRBD1 as D (5 bases). Germline-derived CDR1 and CDR2 are SEHNR and FQNEAQ (reference sequence). Trimming removed 5 bases at V and 1 base at J, with 17 bases between. The CDR3 is 16 residues long. The CDR3 spells CASSPLGGRANTEAFF. The CDR3 coding sequence is TGTGCCAGCAGCCCCCTCGGGGGGAGGGCGAACACTGAAGCTTTCTTT.

This chain connects TRBV10-1 to TRBJ2-1; 8 bases are shared with TRBD2. The CDR3 is 17 residues long. The V and J ends lost 0 bases and 2 bases, in that order; junction bases with no gene match: 6. Germline CDR1 reads WNHNN; CDR2 reads SYGVQD (reference sequence). This CDR3 reads CASSESTLSGAYNEQFF. The CDR3 DNA is TGCGCCAGCAGTGAGTCGACTCTTAGCGGGGCCTACAATGAGCAGTTCTTC.

This clone is a singleton in its sample. CDR3 sequence (DNA): TGCGCCAGCAGCCAAGATCGGACAGAGATAGGAGATCAGCCCCAGCATTTT. This encodes CASSQDRTEIGDQPQHF. This chain links TRBV4-1 with TRBJ1-5, with D tentatively TRBD1 (6 bases). The CDR3 sequence is 17 residues long. Germline V gives CDR1 MGHRA, CDR2 YSYEKL. V shed 0 bases and J shed 5 bases, with 17 bases lying between them.

This clone showed up just a few times. This rearrangement joins TRBV5-6 to TRBJ1-2; 7 nucleotides agree with TRBD1. V was clipped by 4 bases and J by 8 bases; unmatched bases: 11. CDR3 length equals 14 residues. Germline V CDR1 and CDR2: SGHDT, YYEEEE. The CDR3 region is CASSPDEGQRGYTF. As DNA, the CDR3 is TGTGCCAGCAGCCCTGACGAGGGACAGCGCGGCTACACCTTC.

The chain has TRBV6-2 or TRBV6-3 and TRBJ2-6; D uncertain. The CDR3 consists of 14 residues. Per germline, CDR1 MNHEY and CDR2 SVGEGT. Trimming removed 4 bases at V and 4 bases at J, with 8 bases between. CDR3 amino acids: CASSLVSGANVLTF. In DNA form, the CDR3 reads TGTGCCAGCAGTTTAGTTTCCGGGGCCAACGTCCTGACTTTC.

This chain joins TRBV5-3 and TRBJ2-7; D is undetermined. TRBV5-3 belongs to the ORF category, with a function that is uncertain. Trimming shortened V by 3 bases and J by 3 bases, and 7 bases separated the two germline ends. This CDR3 is 12 amino acids long. The CDR3 bases are TGTGCCAGAAGCTCCCCCATCTACGAGCAGTACTTC. It codes for CARSSPIYEQYF.

The chain is built from TRBV2 and TRBJ1-2, with D unresolved. Trimming took off 5 bases at V and 4 bases at J, with 5 bases between the two ends. CDR3 size: 11 residues. Looked up from germline, CDR1 is SNHLY and CDR2 is FYNNEI. CDR3 region: CASSLLYGYTF. In nucleotides, the CDR3 is TGTGCCAGCAGTCTCCTCTATGGCTACACCTTC.

This clone was observed once. The J gene is TRBJ2-2, the V gene TRBV30; a weak D match, TRBD1 (5 bases). The CDR3 runs to 18 residues. The germline gives CDR1 GTSNPN, CDR2 SVGIG (reference sequence). Trimming left V 4 bases short and J 1 base short, with 22 bases between. The CDR3 nucleotides read TGTGCCTGGAACGGCCAGGGATTTTCGGGTCTGAACACCGGGGAGCTGTTTTTT. Encoded protein: CAWNGQGFSGLNTGELFF. The entire variable domain, with the rest obtained from reference TRBV30 and TRBJ2-2, is as follows: SQTIHQWPATLVQPVGSPLSLECTVEGTSNPNLYWYRQAAGRGLQLLFYSVGIGQISSEVPQNLSASRPQDRQFILSSKKLLLSDSGFYLCAWNGQGFSGLNTGELFFGEGSRLTVL.

The rearrangement joins TRBV4-2 to TRBJ1-1; TRBD1 matches 8 bases. The V and J ends lost 3 bases and 5 bases, in that order; junction bases with no gene match: 11. Germline CDR1 is LGHNA and CDR2 is YNFKEQ. CDR3 size: 16 residues. The CDR3 reads CASSHQPGTGETEAFF. The CDR3 DNA is TGTGCCAGCAGCCACCAACCGGGGACAGGCGAAACTGAAGCTTTCTTT.